Given below is one TCR beta chain in context. The sample comes from a study of blood T cell repertoires in COVID-19. Whole-study context: Some COVID-19 samples were acute and others convalescent; all came from the United States, Italy and Spain. T cells, B-cell-depleted T cells, or PBMCs provided the cDNA or gDNA that served as material.

The authors' processing: Reference gene primer amplification in the assay estimated nucleated cell counts. Assay: immunoSEQ multiplex PCR; the TCRdb copy retains only in-frame clones and omits some. The DNA was the basis for D and trimming; V, J and clone size are from that table. The profile shows about 220,000 clones, 80% to 85% of them singletons. Looked up from germline, CDR1 is LNHDA and CDR2 is SQIVND (reference sequence). Trimming shortened V by 3 bases and J by 1 base, and 13 bases separated the two germline ends. CDR3 length: 16 residues. The chain uses TRBV19 and TRBJ1-5; weak D call: TRBD1 (6 bases). The receptor's source is a man aged 30 to 39 with active or convalescent COVID-19. The sample was peripheral blood. CDR3 amino acids: CASSIGTRGSNQPQHF. CDR3 bases: TGTGCCAGTAGTATCGGAACCAGGGGCAGCAATCAGCCCCAGCATTTT.